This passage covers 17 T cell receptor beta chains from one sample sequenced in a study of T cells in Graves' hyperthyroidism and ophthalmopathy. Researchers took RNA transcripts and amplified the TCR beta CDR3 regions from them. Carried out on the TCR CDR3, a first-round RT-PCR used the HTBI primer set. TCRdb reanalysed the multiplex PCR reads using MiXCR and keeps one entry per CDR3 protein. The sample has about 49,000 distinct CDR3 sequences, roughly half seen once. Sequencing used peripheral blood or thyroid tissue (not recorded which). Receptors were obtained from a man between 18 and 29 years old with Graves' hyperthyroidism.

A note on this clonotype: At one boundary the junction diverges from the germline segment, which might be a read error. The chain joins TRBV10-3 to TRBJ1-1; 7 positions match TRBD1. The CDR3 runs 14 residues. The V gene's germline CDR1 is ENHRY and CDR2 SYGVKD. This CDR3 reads CAISGQAVDTKAFF. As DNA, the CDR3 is TGTGCCATCAGCGGACAGGCCGTGGACACTAAAGCTTTCTTT.

CDR3 sequence: CASSQERIGTEAFF. CDR3 DNA sequence: TGCGCCAGCAGCCAGGAACGGATTGGCACTGAAGCTTTCTTT. The gene calls are TRBV4-1 and TRBJ1-1; D unclear. Looked up from germline, CDR1 is MGHRA and CDR2 is YSYEKL. Between the trimmed V and J ends, which lost 3 bases and 4 bases, there was a span of 12 bases. The CDR3 consists of 14 residues.

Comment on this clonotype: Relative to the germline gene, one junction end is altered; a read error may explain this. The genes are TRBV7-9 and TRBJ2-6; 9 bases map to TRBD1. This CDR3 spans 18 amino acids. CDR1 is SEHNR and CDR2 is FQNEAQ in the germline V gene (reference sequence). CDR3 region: CAISHSGTGTSGANVLTF. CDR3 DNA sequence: TGTGCCATCAGCCATTCCGGGACAGGGACCTCTGGGGCCAACGTCCTGACTTTC.

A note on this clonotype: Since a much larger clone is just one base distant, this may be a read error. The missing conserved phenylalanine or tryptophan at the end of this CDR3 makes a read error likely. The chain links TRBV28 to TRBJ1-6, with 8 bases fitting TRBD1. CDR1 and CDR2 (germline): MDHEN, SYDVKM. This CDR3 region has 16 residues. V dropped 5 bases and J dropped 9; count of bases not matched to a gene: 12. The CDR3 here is CASSPRGGTGGSPLHL. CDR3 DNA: TGTGCCAGCAGTCCCAGGGGGGGGACAGGCGGTTCACCCCTCCACCTT.

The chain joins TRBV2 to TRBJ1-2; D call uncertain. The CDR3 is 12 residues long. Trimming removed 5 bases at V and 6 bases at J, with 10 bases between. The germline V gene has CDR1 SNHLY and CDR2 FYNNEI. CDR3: CASSPTLHGYTF. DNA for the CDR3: TGTGCCAGCAGTCCTACGCTCCATGGCTACACCTTC.

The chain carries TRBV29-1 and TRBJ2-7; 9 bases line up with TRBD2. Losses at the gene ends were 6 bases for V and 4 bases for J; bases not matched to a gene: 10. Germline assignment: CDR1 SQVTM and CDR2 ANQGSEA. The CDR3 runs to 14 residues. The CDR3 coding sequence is TGCAGCGTGAGGCCCGGGACTAGCTTTTACGAGCAGTACTTC. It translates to CSVRPGTSFYEQYF.

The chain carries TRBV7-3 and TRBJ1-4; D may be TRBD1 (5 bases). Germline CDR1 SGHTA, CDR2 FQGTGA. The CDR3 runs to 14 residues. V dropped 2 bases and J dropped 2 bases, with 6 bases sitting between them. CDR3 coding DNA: TGTGCCAGCAGCTTAGGGGGTACTAATGAAAAACTGTTTTTT. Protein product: CASSLGGTNEKLFF.

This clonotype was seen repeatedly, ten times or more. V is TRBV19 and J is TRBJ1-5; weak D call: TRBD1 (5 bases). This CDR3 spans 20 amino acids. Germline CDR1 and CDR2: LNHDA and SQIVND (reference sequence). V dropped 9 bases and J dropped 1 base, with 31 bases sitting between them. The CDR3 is CASQPGSQGPAWVSNQPQHF. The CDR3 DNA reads TGTGCCAGCCAACCCGGGAGTCAGGGCCCCGCGTGGGTAAGCAATCAGCCCCAGCATTTT.

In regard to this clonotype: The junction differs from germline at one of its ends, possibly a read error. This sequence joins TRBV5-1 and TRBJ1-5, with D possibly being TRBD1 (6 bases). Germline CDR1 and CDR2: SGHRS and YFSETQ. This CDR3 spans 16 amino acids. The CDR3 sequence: CASSLFMRGNNQPQHF. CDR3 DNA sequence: TGTGCCAGCAGCTTGTTTATGAGGGGGAACAATCAGCCCCAGCATTTT.

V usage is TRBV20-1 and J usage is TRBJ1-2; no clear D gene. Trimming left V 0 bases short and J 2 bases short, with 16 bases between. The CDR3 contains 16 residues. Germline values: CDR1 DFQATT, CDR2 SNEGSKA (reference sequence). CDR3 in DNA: TGCAGTGCTAGAGATCGAGAACAGCCTTACAACTATGGCTACACCTTC. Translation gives CSARDREQPYNYGYTF.

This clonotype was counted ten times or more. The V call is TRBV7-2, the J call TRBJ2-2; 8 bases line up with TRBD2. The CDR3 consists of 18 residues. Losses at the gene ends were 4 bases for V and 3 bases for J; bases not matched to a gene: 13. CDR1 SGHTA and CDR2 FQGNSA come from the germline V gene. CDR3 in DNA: TGTGCCAGCAGCTCTCCCAGCCAGCGGGAGTCCCACACCGGGGAGCTGTTTTTT. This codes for CASSSPSQRESHTGELFF.

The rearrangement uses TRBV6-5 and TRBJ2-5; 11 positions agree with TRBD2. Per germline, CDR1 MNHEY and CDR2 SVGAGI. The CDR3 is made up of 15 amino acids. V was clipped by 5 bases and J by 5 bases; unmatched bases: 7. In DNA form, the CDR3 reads TGTGCCAGCAGTACACTAGCGGGAGTTCGGGAGACCCAGTACTTC. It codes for CASSTLAGVRETQYF.

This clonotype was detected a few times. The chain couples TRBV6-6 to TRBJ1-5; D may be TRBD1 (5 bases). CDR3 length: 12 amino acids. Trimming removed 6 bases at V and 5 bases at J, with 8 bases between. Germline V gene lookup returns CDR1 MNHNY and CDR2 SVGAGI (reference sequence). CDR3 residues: CASRTADQPQHF. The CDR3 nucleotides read TGTGCCAGCAGGACAGCTGATCAGCCCCAGCATTTT.

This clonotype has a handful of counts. The CDR3 bases are TGCAGTGGCACACTAGAGGAGACCCAGTACTTC. Amino acids: CSGTLEETQYF. This chain connects TRBV20-1 to TRBJ2-5; D possibly corresponds to TRBD2 (5 bases). V was pared by 7 bases and J by 5 bases, with 11 bases between. CDR1 DFQATT and CDR2 SNEGSKA come from the germline V gene (reference sequence). The CDR3 runs 11 residues.

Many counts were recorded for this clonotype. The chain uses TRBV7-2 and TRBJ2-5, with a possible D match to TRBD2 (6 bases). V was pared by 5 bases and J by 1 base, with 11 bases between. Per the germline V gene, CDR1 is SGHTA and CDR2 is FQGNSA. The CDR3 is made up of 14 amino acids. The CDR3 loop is CASSPQRVQETQYF. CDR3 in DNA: TGTGCCAGCAGCCCGCAGCGGGTCCAAGAGACCCAGTACTTC. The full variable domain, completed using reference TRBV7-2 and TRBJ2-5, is GAGVSQSPSNKVTEKGKDVELRCDPISGHTALYWYRQSLGQGLEFLIYFQGNSAPDKSGLPSDRFSAERTGGSVSTLTIQRTQQEDSAVYLCASSPQRVQETQYFGPGTRLLVL.

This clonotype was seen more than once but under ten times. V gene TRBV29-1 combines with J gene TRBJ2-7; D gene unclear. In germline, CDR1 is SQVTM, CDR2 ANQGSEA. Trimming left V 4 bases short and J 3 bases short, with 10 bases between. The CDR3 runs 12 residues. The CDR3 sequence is CSVAHHNYEQYF. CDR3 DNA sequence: TGCAGCGTTGCACACCATAACTACGAGCAGTACTTC.

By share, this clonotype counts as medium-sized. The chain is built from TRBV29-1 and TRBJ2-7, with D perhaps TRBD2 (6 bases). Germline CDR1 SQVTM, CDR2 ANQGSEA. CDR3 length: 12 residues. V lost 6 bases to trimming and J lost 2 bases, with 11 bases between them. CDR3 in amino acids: CSVQGGPYEQYF. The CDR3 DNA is TGCAGCGTGCAGGGAGGACCCTACGAGCAGTACTTC.